This T cell receptor beta chain was recovered during a study of shared clonotypes between healthy human individuals. Findings and caveats of the study: The study drew on few donors, limiting represented genetic and exposure-history diversity.

A remark on this clone: Its antigen is unknown.

Germline CDR1 reads MNHEY; CDR2 reads SMNVEV (reference sequence). The V end lost 2 bases, the J end lost 1 base, and 9 bases lay between the germline ends. The CDR3 sequence is 14 residues long. Deep-level running was used for the assay. Libraries were prepared by immunoSEQ multiplex PCR; TCRdb keeps only in-frame clonotypes and omits some of them. The sample contains roughly 2,000,000 clones, just under 95% of which appear only once. Naivety among CD8 cells was defined by CD45RO negativity and positive CCR7 selection, thereby excluding terminally differentiated effector memory CD45RA+ cells. This chain connects TRBV27 to TRBJ2-7; no reliable D call. This sequence was found in a man aged 18 to 29 in good health. Some clones in this sample may be carry-over from other donors' samples. The sequenced sample was naive CD8+ T cells from PBMCs. The CDR3 loop reads CASSLQVESYEQYF. For the CDR3, the DNA is TGTGCCAGCAGTTTACAGGTTGAGTCCTACGAGCAGTACTTC.